This TCR beta chain is from a study of siplizumab effects on memory and regulatory T cells (dated by TCRdb to between 2017 and 2020). General notes on the study: The study looked at the effect of siplizumab, an anti-CD2 antibody, on alloreactive T-cell subsets in allogeneic mixed lymphocyte reactions made from human PBMCs. Overall study results and their limits: Among mappable alloreactive CD4+ clones, the Treg-derived fraction averaged around 63% with siplizumab versus 25% to 30% in control reactions. Whether proliferating Tregs from siplizumab cultures were suppressive was not functionally confirmed. The cumulative frequency of alloreactive sequences traceable to unstimulated CD4+ memory T cells was significantly reduced by siplizumab. For roughly 75-95% of proliferating CD4+ or CD8+ clones, no naive or memory phenotype could be assigned. Unstimulated naive T cells appeared more diverse than memory T cells, and naive cells seemed to contribute substantially to the alloresponse. Because sequences at frequencies below about 10^-5 were poorly captured, only a minor fraction of alloreactive clones could be mapped back to unstimulated subsets.

This clone was seen once. The target of this receptor is not known. Per-nucleotide qualities are absent, and no much larger clonotype sits a single base away. Libraries came from the immunoSEQ multiplex PCR assay. About 10^5 TCR templates per sample were assayed by the deep sequencing platform. Genomic DNA extracted from sorted T cells was the material used for TCRbeta CDR3 sequencing. For the original study's pipeline: The R programming language was used for clonal analysis of the TCRbeta CDR3 data. Alloreactive CD4+ and CD8+ clones were defined by comparing unstimulated samples with post-reaction CFSE-low samples. Alloreactive CD4+ clones were assigned to regulatory or non-regulatory origin by matching sequences to sorted unstimulated Treg and non-Treg repertoires. Here the immuneACCESS table is served through TCRdb, limited to in-frame sequences with V and J called. Missing clones are a known gap in these copies; in checked studies unresolved V genes cover under half, and the rest lacks a known reason. That table is the source of V, J and clone size, and D and trimming were worked out from the DNA. This sample is represented by around 110,000 clones; about 95% of them were singletons. The ten top clones hold around 1.5% of the sample.

The V end gives up 4 bases and the J end 3 bases, leaving 13 bases in the junction not matched to a gene. The germline V gene provides CDR1 SGHRS and CDR2 YFSETQ. Inclusive of the bounding cysteine and phenylalanine, the CDR3 is 18 residues long. Just the 54-base CDR3 DNA is kept, in frame starting at base 1. Sorted unstimulated T cells, along with proliferating T cells recovered from mixed lymphocyte reactions, underwent TCRbeta CDR3 sequencing. Fresh whole blood from roughly ten HLA-typed healthy donors was used to isolate PBMCs. Unstimulated CD4+ non-regulatory T cells were FACS-sorted to map the origin of alloreactive clones.

This receptor chain uses TRBV5-1 and TRBJ2-2; a stretch of 9 junction bases matches TRBD1. The sequence derives from a human donor in good health. The specimen sequenced was non-Treg CD4+ T cells sorted from blood. The meaning of the sample's cell subset or site label: FACS-sorted unstimulated CD4+ non-regulatory T cells. The DNA is TGCGCCAGCAGCCCTGGACAGGGGAAGAGCGGCTACACCGGGGAGCTGTTTTTT. The encoded protein is CASSPGQGKSGYTGELFF.